This T cell receptor (beta chain) derives from a study of T cells after yellow fever vaccination (dated by TCRdb to between 2018 and 2020). As for the study more broadly: The SMART-Seq v4 Ultra Low Input RNA kit was used to prepare libraries from fractions with low cell numbers. Two healthy male donors made up the cohort, one aged 18 to 30 years and the other aged 30 to 39 years. Bulk PBMC replicates and cell subsets were isolated from blood drawn at multiple timepoints before and after both primary and secondary immunization. To track T-cell clones before and after primary and booster YFV17D yellow fever vaccination, bulk TCR alpha and beta repertoires were sequenced longitudinally.

TCR cDNA was made using 5'RACE template switching, a step that added a universal primer site and unique molecular identifiers. Priming of cDNA synthesis was performed from both the TCR alpha and TCR beta constant segments. Libraries were amplified in two PCR steps, with sample barcodes and sequencing adapters added in the second step. Sequencing of libraries was done on Illumina HiSeq 2500 (2x100 bp) or NovaSeq (2x150 bp). The original methods were these. Demultiplexing of reads and collapsing into UMI consensus sequences were performed with MIGEC, and V(D)J alignment was carried out with MiXCR. Clonotypes responding to the vaccine were identified with edgeR on replicate PBMC samples, with the criteria of FDR below 0.01 and a log2 fold change above 5 up to day 15. CD4 or CD8 identity was assigned to each bulk clonotype according to whether the clonotype was present at higher abundance in the sequenced CD4 repertoire or the sequenced CD8 repertoire. The public sequencing data were trimmed at Q25 with fastp and processed into clonotypes with MiXCR by TCRdb, which kept only in-frame beta chains. A single entry per CDR3 protein holds the most common genes and DNA from its merged rows. V and J calls and clone size were set by TCRdb, not the authors. The sample has roughly 340,000 distinct CDR3 sequences on record, more than 8.5% of them singletons. Jointly, the top ten make up about a sixth of the sample.

This clonotype was seen a handful of times. What antigen it recognizes has not been identified. Nothing much larger sits one base from this clone, and base qualities are not available. Overall results and qualifications from the work: FACS-sorted repertoires could contain abundant contaminating clonotypes from the bulk population, so computational filtering was required. Compared with the primary T-cell response, the secondary T-cell response was weaker but faster, peaking on day 5 rather than day 15. The study included only a couple of donors, which limits how far the findings can be generalized. After the booster, most clones that had expanded after primary vaccination were detected again (about 95% of CD4 and around nine tenths of CD8), suggesting broad maintenance of memory. A small fraction of clonotypes showed up in both the CD4 and CD8 compartments, probably as a result of convergent recombination.

Via the germline V gene, CDR1 is ENHRY and CDR2 SYGVKD. V is pared back by 10 bases and J by 1 base, with 14 bases lying between the germline termini. There are 13 amino acids in the CDR3, from cysteine to phenylalanine inclusive. Solely the CDR3 DNA is kept, with 39 bases framed from the first base. Explained via the paper, the treatment or condition label denotes: live attenuated yellow fever vaccine strain. Two biological replicates of bulk PBMCs were collected at each blood-draw timepoint. A standard Ficoll-Paque protocol was used to isolate PBMCs from peripheral blood. TriZol was used to extract RNA from bulk PBMCs, from CD4 and CD8 fractions, and from dextramer-positive and dextramer-negative fractions.

The source of this sequence is a man aged 18 to 30 who received the YFV17D yellow fever vaccine. This sample comprised PBMCs, obtained on the day of the first yellow fever vaccination. The rearranged chain carries TRBV10-3 and TRBJ2-7, with a tentative D gene TRBD2 over 5 matching bases. This receptor has the CDR3 CATTSPGSYEQYF. The DNA is as follows: TGTGCCACGACTTCACCGGGGTCCTACGAGCAGTACTTC.